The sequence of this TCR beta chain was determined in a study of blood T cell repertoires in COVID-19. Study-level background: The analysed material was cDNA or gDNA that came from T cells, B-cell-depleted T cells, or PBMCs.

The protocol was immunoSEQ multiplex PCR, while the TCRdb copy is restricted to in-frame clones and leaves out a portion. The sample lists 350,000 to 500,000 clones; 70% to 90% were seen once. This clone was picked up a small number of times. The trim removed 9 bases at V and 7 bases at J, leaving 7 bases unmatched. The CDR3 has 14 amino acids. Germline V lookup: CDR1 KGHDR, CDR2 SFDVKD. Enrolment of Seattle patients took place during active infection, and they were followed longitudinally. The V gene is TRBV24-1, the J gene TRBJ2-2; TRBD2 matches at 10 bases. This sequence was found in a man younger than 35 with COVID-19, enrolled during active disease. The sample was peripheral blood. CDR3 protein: CATQAGGPHGELFF. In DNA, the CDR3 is TGTGCCACCCAAGCGGGAGGGCCCCACGGGGAGCTGTTTTTT.